Below are 25 T cell receptor beta chains sequenced from a single sample in a study of cytomegalovirus exposure and HLA in healthy donors (dated 2017 in TCRdb). Libraries were built with the immunoSEQ multiplex PCR assay. For the multiplex PCR, a mixture combining 60 forward primers for TCR Vbeta segments and 13 reverse primers for TCR Jbeta segments was used. Here the immuneACCESS table is served through TCRdb, limited to in-frame sequences with V and J called. Missing clones are a known gap in these copies; in checked studies unresolved V genes cover under half, and the rest lacks a known reason. This sample's records show tens of thousands of clones. Together, the top ten hold 7% to 8.5% of the sample. Material: PBMCs. These receptors all come from a male donor in good health and CMV-seronegative.

V usage is TRBV4-1 and J usage is TRBJ1-1; TRBD1 might be the D (5 bases). V lost 5 bases to trimming and J lost 4 bases, with 14 bases between them. Per germline, CDR1 MGHRA and CDR2 YSYEKL. There are 14 residues in the CDR3. Here the CDR3 DNA reads TGCGCCAGCAGCTCCCCGACAGTAGGCACTGAAGCTTTCTTT. Its translation is CASSSPTVGTEAFF.

J is TRBJ2-5 and V is TRBV29-1; TRBD1 agrees at 8 bases. With 7 bases clipped from V and 1 base from J, the junction kept 5 bases outside the gene matches. The length of the CDR3 is 13 residues. Looked up from germline, CDR1 is SQVTM and CDR2 is ANQGSEA. This CDR3 is CSASGQVQETQYF. The CDR3 DNA reads TGCAGCGCCTCGGGACAGGTCCAAGAGACCCAGTACTTC.

The chain couples TRBV28 to TRBJ1-1; TRBD1 matches 7 bases. Per germline, CDR1 MDHEN and CDR2 SYDVKM. J was trimmed by 2 bases and V by 6 bases; bases with no gene match: 15. CDR3 size: 17 residues. CDR3 sequence reads: CASRGSGQALINTEAFF. CDR3 sequence (DNA): TGTGCCAGCAGAGGAAGTGGACAGGCCCTGATCAACACTGAAGCTTTCTTT.

This sequence joins TRBV6-1 and TRBJ1-2; tentatively, D is TRBD1 (5 bases). CDR1 MNHNS and CDR2 SASEGT come from the germline V gene. CDR3 length equals 16 residues. V lost 2 bases, J lost 6 bases, and 19 bases lay in between. The CDR3 region is CASSELRRGASDGYTF. As DNA, the CDR3 is TGTGCCAGCAGTGAACTTCGGAGGGGAGCATCGGATGGCTACACCTTC.

The chain has TRBV7-2 and TRBJ1-2; D may be TRBD1 (6 bases). Germline V gives CDR1 SGHTA, CDR2 FQGNSA. Trimming left V 5 bases short and J 8 bases short, with 15 bases between. This CDR3 has 13 amino acids. The CDR3 loop is CASSPYREGGYTF. CDR3 nucleotides: TGTGCCAGCAGCCCTTACAGGGAGGGCGGCTACACCTTC.

The rearrangement uses TRBV27 and TRBJ1-1; maybe TRBD1 (6 bases). This CDR3 contains 16 residues. The V and J ends lost 4 bases and 0 bases respectively, with 15 bases between them. Germline CDR1 reads MNHEY; CDR2 reads SMNVEV (reference sequence). CDR3 protein: CASSSRAQGLNTEAFF. CDR3 in DNA: TGTGCCAGCAGTTCGCGGGCCCAGGGGTTGAACACTGAAGCTTTCTTT.

This rearrangement joins TRBV4-3 to TRBJ1-4; possibly TRBD1 for D (5 bases). Trimming removed 3 bases at V and 6 bases at J, with 14 bases between. The CDR3 contains 15 residues. From germline, CDR1 is LGHNA and CDR2 YSLEER. CDR3 in amino acids: CASSQSGTSYEKLFF. The CDR3 DNA reads as TGCGCCAGCAGCCAGTCGGGGACTTCCTATGAAAAACTGTTTTTT.

The CDR3 DNA sequence: TGCGCCAGCAGCCAATGGCAGGGCACGGCCAATGAGCAGTTCTTC. Its translation: CASSQWQGTANEQFF. The J gene is TRBJ2-1, the V gene TRBV4-1, with D possibly matching TRBD1 (5 bases). The CDR3 has 15 amino acids. The germline V and J ends were trimmed by 2 bases and 6 bases, with 14 bases remaining between them. Germline values: CDR1 MGHRA, CDR2 YSYEKL.

The chain joins TRBV6-6 to TRBJ2-7; D ambiguous. V was shortened by 6 bases and J by 4 bases, with 10 bases between the two germline ends. CDR1 is MNHNY, CDR2 SVGAGI, per germline (reference sequence). This CDR3 contains 12 residues. The DNA for the CDR3 is TGTGCCAGCAGGGGCAGTGATTACGAGCAGTACTTC. This codes for CASRGSDYEQYF.

This sequence joins TRBV28 and TRBJ2-1; 11 nucleotides match TRBD2. The CDR3 length is 17 residues. Germline CDR1 reads MDHEN; CDR2 reads SYDVKM. J gave up 1 base and V 10 bases, and 12 bases lay outside the gene matches. The CDR3, as DNA: TGTGCCACCTCACGACTTAGCGGGGGGGGTTCCTACAATGAGCAGTTCTTC. Protein: CATSRLSGGGSYNEQFF. The full variable domain, its missing parts supplied by reference TRBV28 and TRBJ2-1, is DVKVTQSSRYLVKRTGEKVFLECVQDMDHENMFWYRQDPGLGLRLIYFSYDVKMKEKGDIPEGYSVSREKKERFSLILESASTNQTSMYLCATSRLSGGGSYNEQFFGPGTRLTVL.

This chain's CDR3 is CASSVALAAGPVGYTF. The CDR3 region has the DNA TGTGCCAGCAGCGTAGCTCTGGCGGCGGGCCCCGTTGGCTACACCTTC. This chain connects TRBV9 to TRBJ1-2; D call uncertain. V shed 0 bases and J shed 7 bases, with 19 bases lying between them. Germline CDR1 and CDR2: SGDLS and YYNGEE. The CDR3 totals 16 residues.

This chain joins TRBV7-6 and TRBJ2-3; the match to TRBD1 covers 8 bases. Germline CDR1 and CDR2: SGHVS and FNYEAQ. Germline trimming cut 7 bases from V and 2 bases from J; bases unmatched to any gene: 8. CDR3 length: 15 amino acids. The CDR3, as DNA: TGTGCCAGCACCCAGGGGGCAGGGAACACAGATACGCAGTATTTT. This codes for CASTQGAGNTDTQYF.

The gene calls are TRBV6-6 and TRBJ1-1, with 9 bases lining up with TRBD1. The germline gives CDR1 MNHNY, CDR2 SVGAGI (reference sequence). The V and J ends lost 4 bases and 10 bases, in that order; junction bases with no gene match: 10. This CDR3 contains 14 residues. In nucleotides, the CDR3 is TGTGCCAGCAGTTCCGGGACAGGGTATTCGGCAGCTTTCTTT. Translation: CASSSGTGYSAAFF.

V gene TRBV19 combines with J gene TRBJ1-5, with D perhaps matching TRBD1 (5 bases). The germline gives CDR1 LNHDA, CDR2 SQIVND (reference sequence). The CDR3 spans 14 residues. V was trimmed by 4 bases and J by 2 bases, leaving 9 bases between them. As DNA, the CDR3 is TGTGCCAGTAGTAGACAACAGGGCAATCAGCCCCAGCATTTT. Protein product: CASSRQQGNQPQHF.

The chain is built from TRBV6-5 and TRBJ1-2; D is perhaps TRBD1 (5 bases). Germline V gives CDR1 MNHEY, CDR2 SVGAGI. With 0 bases removed from V and 6 bases from J, the gap between germline ends came to 11 bases. This CDR3 region has 14 residues. In nucleotides, the CDR3 is TGTGCCAGCAGTTACTCGGCAGGGAATAATGGCTACACCTTC. Amino acid sequence: CASSYSAGNNGYTF.

The chain recombines TRBV5-6 with TRBJ2-5, with D uncertain. The CDR3 loop spans 14 amino acids. Trimming removed 7 bases at V and 0 bases at J, with 13 bases between. The germline gives CDR1 SGHDT, CDR2 YYEEEE. CDR3 sequence: CASRLSGYQETQYF. In DNA form, the CDR3 reads TGTGCCAGCCGACTCTCCGGGTACCAAGAGACCCAGTACTTC.

The chain links TRBV7-9 to TRBJ2-1; 10 bases are shared with TRBD2. The CDR3 loop spans 15 amino acids. Germline assignment: CDR1 SEHNR and CDR2 FQNEAQ (reference sequence). With 1 base clipped from V and 5 bases from J, the junction kept 2 bases outside the gene matches. CDR3 sequence: CASSLELAGHNEQFF. The CDR3 bases are TGTGCCAGCAGCTTAGAACTAGCGGGGCACAATGAGCAGTTCTTC.

V and J are TRBV5-4 and TRBJ1-1; 7 bases fit TRBD1. The CDR3 spans 15 residues. Germline V lookup: CDR1 SGHNT, CDR2 YYREEE (reference sequence). Germline trimming cut 0 bases from V and 5 bases from J; bases unmatched to any gene: 7. The CDR3 spells CASSLDRGVGTEAFF. CDR3 sequence (DNA): TGTGCCAGCAGCTTGGACAGGGGAGTGGGGACTGAAGCTTTCTTT.

The chain uses TRBV28 and TRBJ1-1, with a possible D match to TRBD1 (5 bases). This CDR3 has 14 amino acids. Trimming took off 6 bases at V and 4 bases at J, with 15 bases between the two ends. Germline V gene lookup returns CDR1 MDHEN and CDR2 SYDVKM. The CDR3 sequence is CASREWGGGTEAFF. As DNA, the CDR3 is TGTGCCAGCAGGGAGTGGGGGGGAGGCACTGAAGCTTTCTTT.

CDR3 nucleotides: TGTGCCAGCGGATTAACAGGAATTCAAGAGACCCAGTACTTC. Translation: CASGLTGIQETQYF. V usage is TRBV25-1 and J usage is TRBJ2-5; maybe TRBD1 (5 bases). CDR3 size: 14 residues. CDR1 and CDR2 from the germline V gene are MGHDK and SYGVNS. Trimming took 8 bases from V and 2 from J, leaving 15 bases between them.

The gene calls are TRBV5-1 and TRBJ2-7; TRBD1 is a possible D gene (5 bases). The CDR3 is made up of 15 amino acids. Germline loops: CDR1 SGHRS, CDR2 YFSETQ. The V end lost 4 bases, the J end lost 0 bases, and 14 bases lay between the germline ends. The CDR3 DNA follows: TGCGCCAGCAGCCTGGTGGCAGGGATCTCCTACGAGCAGTACTTC. The encoded protein is CASSLVAGISYEQYF.

V is TRBV6-1 and J is TRBJ2-1; the match to TRBD2 covers 7 bases. Losses at the gene ends were 9 bases for V and 9 bases for J; bases not matched to a gene: 8. Germline CDR1 MNHNS, CDR2 SASEGT. This CDR3 comprises 12 residues. The CDR3 sequence is CASSRRGSEQFF. The CDR3 nucleotides are TGTGCCAGTTCCCGTCGCGGGAGTGAGCAGTTCTTC.

The chain uses TRBV28 and TRBJ2-5; tentatively, D is TRBD1 (5 bases). The CDR3 length is 14 residues. The germline V and J ends were trimmed by 5 bases and 7 bases, with 17 bases remaining between them. Germline V lookup: CDR1 MDHEN, CDR2 SYDVKM. The CDR3 spells CASSPAGQVGTQYF. In DNA form, the CDR3 reads TGTGCCAGCAGTCCCGCAGGGCAAGTGGGGACCCAGTACTTC.

J is TRBJ2-7 and V is TRBV9; D perhaps matches TRBD2 (6 bases). The CDR3 consists of 16 residues. The germline V and J ends were trimmed by 4 bases and 7 bases, with 24 bases remaining between them. In germline, CDR1 is SGDLS, CDR2 YYNGEE. The CDR3 nucleotides are TGTGCCAGCAGCAACGGGGTTGGGACTCCTCCCCGGGAGCAGTACTTC. Translated: CASSNGVGTPPREQYF.

This CDR3 reads CASSPVAGGNSPLHF. CDR3 coding DNA: TGCGCCAGCAGCCCGGTGGCGGGGGGTAATTCACCCCTCCACTTT. The genes are TRBV5-1 and TRBJ1-6; possibly TRBD1 for D (5 bases). The germline CDR1 and CDR2 sequences are SGHRS and YFSETQ. V was trimmed by 4 bases and J by 6 bases, leaving 14 bases between them. CDR3 size: 15 residues.